This passage covers 29 T cell receptor beta chains from one sample sequenced in a study of shared clonotypes between healthy human individuals. Some clones are missing from TCRdb's copy, which holds only in-frame ones; the method was immunoSEQ multiplex PCR. The sample has some 2,400,000 clones, nearly 97% seen once. Material for sequencing was naive CD4+ T cells sorted from blood. Subset indicated: CD45RA+ positively selected. The receptors stem from a man between 18 and 29 years old in good health.

The V call is TRBV15, the J call TRBJ2-1; 11 nucleotides align to TRBD2. The CDR3 sequence is 20 residues long. Germline CDR1 LNHNV, CDR2 YYDKDF (reference sequence). The ends lost 1 base at V and 1 base at J; junction bases unmatched: 12. CDR3 amino acids: CATSRAGIAGGPGSYNEQFF. The CDR3 region has the DNA TGTGCCACCAGCAGAGCCGGAATAGCGGGAGGGCCGGGGTCCTACAATGAGCAGTTCTTC.

The chain employs TRBV12-5 and TRBJ1-3, with D tentatively TRBD1 (5 bases). Germline loops: CDR1 LGHNT, CDR2 FRNRAP. CDR3 length: 14 residues. Trimming took off 4 bases at V and 3 bases at J, with 10 bases between the two ends. The CDR3 bases are TGTGCTAGTGGTTCGGGGCCCCTTGGAAACACCATATATTTT. This translates into CASGSGPLGNTIYF.

Concerning this clone: The sample carries other DNA sequences with the same CDR3. V usage is TRBV15 and J usage is TRBJ2-5; the match to TRBD1 covers 7 bases. The CDR3 contains 15 residues. CDR1 is LNHNV and CDR2 is YYDKDF in the germline V gene (reference sequence). J lost 1 base, V lost 0 bases, and 2 bases had no gene match. The CDR3 spells CATSRDRTGQETQYF. The CDR3 region has the DNA TGTGCCACCAGCAGAGATCGGACAGGCCAAGAGACCCAGTACTTC.

This sequence joins TRBV10-3 and TRBJ1-4; 7 nucleotides agree with TRBD1. After removal of 8 bases from V and 8 bases from J, the junction contained 11 bases not matched to a gene. The CDR3 loop spans 14 amino acids. Germline V gives CDR1 ENHRY, CDR2 SYGVKD. CDR3 residues: CAIGYRGVDEKLFF. The CDR3 nucleotides are TGTGCCATCGGGTACAGGGGCGTAGACGAAAAACTGTTTTTT.

The chain combines TRBV19 with TRBJ1-4, with 8 bases fitting TRBD1. The germline gives CDR1 LNHDA, CDR2 SQIVND (reference sequence). V was pared by 4 bases and J by 5 bases, with 9 bases of the junction left unmatched. The CDR3 consists of 16 residues. The CDR3 DNA is TGTGCCAGTAGTACCCCAGGACAGGGAGAAAATGAAAAACTGTTTTTT. Translated, it gives CASSTPGQGENEKLFF.

This clone was seen just once. The gene calls are TRBV4-3 and TRBJ2-5, with D possibly TRBD2 on 5 matching bases. Germline values: CDR1 LGHNA, CDR2 YSLEER. Trimming removed 1 base from V and 1 base from J, with 10 bases in between. The CDR3 is 15 amino acids. The CDR3 reads CASSQGGLVQETQYF. The CDR3 DNA is TGCGCCAGCAGCCAAGGAGGGCTAGTCCAAGAGACCCAGTACTTC.

This chain uses TRBV10-3 with TRBJ2-3; D remains unclear. The CDR3 sequence is 13 residues long. V was clipped by 7 bases and J by 0 bases, with 8 bases between them. Germline CDR1 ENHRY, CDR2 SYGVKD. This chain's CDR3 is CAIKMPSTDTQYF. Here the CDR3 DNA reads TGTGCCATCAAAATGCCTAGCACAGATACGCAGTATTTT.

About this clone: Other DNA variants within this sample encode the same CDR3. The rearrangement joins TRBV5-1 to TRBJ2-2, with no clear D. Trimming cost V 4 bases and J 1 base, with 5 bases left between them. The CDR3 loop spans 13 amino acids. CDR1 and CDR2 (germline): SGHRS, YFSETQ. The CDR3 nucleotides read TGCGCCAGCAGCCTAGGGAACACCGGGGAGCTGTTTTTT. The encoded protein is CASSLGNTGELFF.

V is TRBV5-6 and J is TRBJ2-2; D gene uncertain. Trimming stripped 0 bases from V and 4 bases from J, with 7 bases between. Germline CDR1 and CDR2: SGHDT and YYEEEE. This CDR3 is built from 14 residues. CDR3 protein: CASSLGAATGELFF. The CDR3 nucleotides read TGTGCCAGCAGCTTGGGGGCAGCCACCGGGGAGCTGTTTTTT.

The chain has TRBV27 and TRBJ2-7; 9 bases map to TRBD1. Germline loops: CDR1 MNHEY, CDR2 SMNVEV (reference sequence). The CDR3 contains 16 residues. V was pared by 8 bases and J by 2 bases, with 13 bases of the junction left unmatched. CDR3 nucleotides: TGTGCCAGCCGAAGAACCGGGACAGGGTATCCCTACGAGCAGTACTTC. Its translation is CASRRTGTGYPYEQYF.

This chain connects TRBV5-1 to TRBJ1-1; D is perhaps TRBD1 (5 bases). Germline values: CDR1 SGHRS, CDR2 YFSETQ. V gave up 0 bases and J gave up 2 bases, with 14 bases separating them. This CDR3 comprises 16 residues. This CDR3 reads CASSLAVAGSNTEAFF. CDR3 coding DNA: TGCGCCAGCAGCTTGGCCGTGGCAGGGAGTAACACTGAAGCTTTCTTT.

The gene calls are TRBV5-6 and TRBJ2-7; D might be TRBD1 (5 bases). The V end lost 4 bases, the J end lost 0 bases, and 11 bases lay between the germline ends. This CDR3 has 14 amino acids. Looked up from germline, CDR1 is SGHDT and CDR2 is YYEEEE. The CDR3 protein is CASSTTGSSYEQYF. The CDR3 region has the DNA TGTGCCAGCAGCACCACAGGTAGCTCCTACGAGCAGTACTTC.

The chain has TRBV28 and TRBJ1-6, with TRBD1 matching over 7 bases. The CDR3 loop spans 20 amino acids. CDR1 MDHEN and CDR2 SYDVKM come from the germline V gene. V shed 6 bases, J shed 6 bases, and the junction held 23 bases outside the gene matches. This chain's CDR3 is CASSLIRDRGPLRVNSPLHF. Here the CDR3 DNA reads TGTGCCAGCAGCCTCATACGGGACAGAGGTCCCCTCCGGGTTAATTCACCCCTCCACTTT. Variable domain in full (rest from reference TRBV28 and TRBJ1-6): DVKVTQSSRYLVKRTGEKVFLECVQDMDHENMFWYRQDPGLGLRLIYFSYDVKMKEKGDIPEGYSVSREKKERFSLILESASTNQTSMYLCASSLIRDRGPLRVNSPLHFGNGTRLTVT.

The chain carries TRBV4-3 and TRBJ2-7; maybe TRBD1 (6 bases). V was cut by 0 bases and J by 0 bases, with 12 bases left in between. The CDR3 sequence is 16 residues long. Germline-derived CDR1 and CDR2 are LGHNA and YSLEER. The CDR3 loop reads CASSQDVLGGSYEQYF. The CDR3 DNA follows: TGCGCCAGCAGCCAAGATGTCCTAGGGGGCTCCTACGAGCAGTACTTC.

The V gene is TRBV5-6, the J gene TRBJ2-7; tentative D call: TRBD1 (6 bases). The CDR3 consists of 15 residues. V was shortened by 4 bases and J by 5 bases, with 19 bases between the two germline ends. The germline gives CDR1 SGHDT, CDR2 YYEEEE. This CDR3 is CASSTTGTPTDEQYF. CDR3 in DNA: TGTGCCAGCAGCACCACCGGGACACCGACCGACGAGCAGTACTTC.

This clone has only one observation. The V and J genes are TRBV19 and TRBJ2-1; TRBD2 aligns across 8 bases. V lost 10 bases to trimming and J lost 6 bases; unmatched junction nucleotides: 11. Germline V gives CDR1 LNHDA, CDR2 SQIVND (reference sequence). The CDR3 sequence is 14 residues long. The CDR3 DNA follows: TGTGCCATTTCGCGGGGGGCCCCCGGCAATGAGCAGTTCTTC. Translated, it gives CAISRGAPGNEQFF.

The gene calls are TRBV6-1 and TRBJ2-3; 10 bases fit TRBD1. This CDR3 is built from 15 residues. J was trimmed by 3 bases and V by 8 bases; bases with no gene match: 8. Germline V CDR1 and CDR2: MNHNS, SASEGT. The CDR3 bases are TGTGCCAGCCGGACAGGGGGTTTAAGGACAGATACGCAGTATTTT. Translating it yields CASRTGGLRTDTQYF.

DNA for the CDR3: TGTGCCAGCAGCCAAACAACAGGGCCAGCCTACGAGCAGTACTTC. The encoded protein is CASSQTTGPAYEQYF. V gene TRBV11-2 combines with J gene TRBJ2-7, with D possibly matching TRBD1 (6 bases). V lost 5 bases to trimming and J lost 2 bases, with 16 bases between them. This CDR3 region has 15 residues. Per the germline V gene, CDR1 is SGHAT and CDR2 is FQNNGV.

The chain uses TRBV11-3 and TRBJ2-1; TRBD2 agrees at 11 bases. Germline loops: CDR1 SGHNT, CDR2 YENEEA. CDR3 length: 20 amino acids. J gave up 4 bases and V 1 base, and 15 bases lay outside the gene matches. In DNA, the CDR3 is TGTGCCAGCAGCTTAGGCCTTGAACTTACGTTAGCGGGAGGGTACAATGAGCAGTTCTTC. This translates into CASSLGLELTLAGGYNEQFF.

V gene TRBV5-4 combines with J gene TRBJ2-5; D is perhaps TRBD2 (6 bases). Trimming cost V 0 bases and J 5 bases, with 14 bases left between them. The germline V gene has CDR1 SGHNT and CDR2 YYREEE (reference sequence). The CDR3 runs to 15 residues. The CDR3 bases are TGTGCCAGCAGCTTGGTGGGGGGAACTTGGGAGACCCAGTACTTC. Protein: CASSLVGGTWETQYF.

This chain links TRBV5-1 with TRBJ2-2; 7 bases agree with TRBD1. This CDR3 has 16 residues. The V gene end was trimmed by 1 base and the J gene end by 2 bases; junction bases not matched to a gene: 5. CDR1 is SGHRS, CDR2 YFSETQ, per germline. The CDR3 nucleotides read TGCGCCAGCAGCTTGAAGGGACAGATAAACACCGGGGAGCTGTTTTTT. It specifies CASSLKGQINTGELFF. Supplemented by reference TRBV5-1 and TRBJ2-2, the full variable domain reads KAGVTQTPRYLIKTRGQQVTLSCSPISGHRSVSWYQQTPGQGLQFLFEYFSETQRNKGNFPGRFSGRQFSNSRSEMNVSTLELGDSALYLCASSLKGQINTGELFFGEGSRLTVL.

The chain employs TRBV25-1 and TRBJ2-3; TRBD1 might be the D (5 bases). The CDR3 has 15 residues. Germline loops: CDR1 MGHDK, CDR2 SYGVNS. V shed 2 bases and J shed 0 bases, with 9 bases lying between them. Here the CDR3 DNA reads TGTGCCAGCAGTGAACAGGGTGGGAGCACAGATACGCAGTATTTT. As protein: CASSEQGGSTDTQYF.

The V gene is TRBV28, the J gene TRBJ1-6; D is ambiguous. The CDR3 extends over 14 amino acids. Germline lookup yields CDR1 MDHEN and CDR2 SYDVKM. V gave up 7 bases and J gave up 8 bases, with 15 bases separating them. Here the CDR3 DNA reads TGTGCCAGCATTATGCGCAGCGTGGATTCACCCCTCCACTTT. Translated, it gives CASIMRSVDSPLHF.

Note on this clone: Other DNA sequences in the same sample also yield this CDR3. The V gene is TRBV9, the J gene TRBJ2-3, with a tentative D call TRBD1 (5 bases). V gave up 3 bases and J gave up 1 base, with 6 bases separating them. Germline CDR1 is SGDLS and CDR2 is YYNGEE. The CDR3 is 13 residues long. The CDR3 sequence: CASSATGTDTQYF. The CDR3, as DNA: TGTGCCAGCAGCGCGACAGGCACAGATACGCAGTATTTT.

This sequence joins TRBV7-2 and TRBJ2-5, with D perhaps matching TRBD2 (6 bases). V gave up 5 bases and J gave up 1 base, with 20 bases separating them. Germline V gene sequence: CDR1 SGHTA, CDR2 FQGNSA. CDR3 length equals 17 residues. The CDR3 region has the DNA TGTGCCAGCAGCCTACATCTCGGGAGCGGGTTCCAAGAGACCCAGTACTTC. The encoded protein is CASSLHLGSGFQETQYF.

The V gene is TRBV7-8, the J gene TRBJ1-2; D gene uncertain. The CDR3 is 18 amino acids. Germline V CDR1 and CDR2: SGHVS, FQNEAQ. Trimming left V 0 bases short and J 1 base short, with 18 bases between. CDR3 in amino acids: CASSLAGRQASFNYGYTF. In DNA, the CDR3 is TGTGCCAGCAGCTTAGCCGGCCGGCAGGCCTCCTTTAACTATGGCTACACCTTC.

The V gene is TRBV6-1, the J gene TRBJ1-3, with 8 bases lining up with TRBD1. The V gene end was trimmed by 10 bases and the J gene end by 7 bases; junction bases not matched to a gene: 6. CDR1 is MNHNS and CDR2 is SASEGT in the germline V gene. This CDR3 is built from 12 residues. The CDR3 is CAITDRANTIYF. For the CDR3, the DNA is TGTGCCATAACGGACAGGGCCAACACCATATATTTT.

The chain is built from TRBV28 and TRBJ1-5; 8 bases are shared with TRBD1. The germline gives CDR1 MDHEN, CDR2 SYDVKM. The CDR3 extends over 16 amino acids. J gave up 2 bases and V 4 bases, and 7 bases lay outside the gene matches. The CDR3 DNA follows: TGTGCCAGCAGTTCGAGACAGGGGACTGGCAATCAGCCCCAGCATTTT. Encoded protein: CASSSRQGTGNQPQHF.

The chain employs TRBV5-4 and TRBJ2-5; tentative D call: TRBD2 (6 bases). Germline-derived CDR1 and CDR2 are SGHNT and YYREEE (reference sequence). The V and J ends lost 10 bases and 5 bases respectively, with 21 bases between them. This CDR3 has 14 residues. CDR3 sequence reads: CAAGRGLGDETQYF. DNA for the CDR3: TGTGCCGCGGGAAGGGGATTGGGGGATGAGACCCAGTACTTC.